The present T cell receptor beta chain was sequenced within a study of blood T cell repertoires in COVID-19. Profiled with immunoSEQ multiplex PCR; TCRdb holds only in-frame clones, not every one. This sample has 200,000 to 300,000 clones, with 83% found just once. The sample consisted of peripheral blood. This sequence originates from a human donor in a cohort sampled during active COVID-19.

The CDR3 sequence: CASSPYRGNEKLFF. CDR3 bases: TGTGCCAGCAGTCCCTACAGGGGCAATGAAAAACTGTTTTTT. The chain has TRBV27 and TRBJ1-4, with 7 bases aligning to TRBD1. This CDR3 is 14 amino acids long. Germline lookup yields CDR1 MNHEY and CDR2 SMNVEV (reference sequence). V lost 5 bases, J lost 5 bases, and 5 bases stayed unmatched.